This TCR beta chain was sequenced for a study of CD4 T cells in relation to SARS-CoV-2 and coronaviruses. Unexposed donor CD4+ T cells date from about 2011-2019, before the COVID-19 pandemic. Here immunoSEQ multiplex PCR was the method, and the copy in TCRdb shows in-frame clones only, minus some. The data show some 68,000 clones, approximately 93% seen once. Sequencing input: naive CD4+ T cells from PBMCs. Specified subset: naive CD4+ T cells isolated by negative enrichment. The receptor was isolated from a human donor in good health.

In DNA, the CDR3 is TGTGCCAGCAGCTCTAGCGGGGCCACAGATACGCAGTATTTT. Its protein is CASSSSGATDTQYF. The chain has TRBV11-2 and TRBJ2-3, with 9 bases identical to TRBD2. Per the germline V gene, CDR1 is SGHAT and CDR2 is FQNNGV. Trimming removed 4 bases from V and 2 bases from J; junction bases left unmatched: 1. The CDR3 consists of 14 residues.